This TCR beta chain was observed in a study of T cell responses to AZD1222 COVID-19 vaccine. General study results and limits: Only 5 to 7 AZD1222 recipients were seropositive at baseline. Nearly half of unique spike-specific TCRs reportedly avoided B.1.351 and B.1.1.7 mutated regions. Every sample of the repertoires postdated the peak T cell response. It should be noted that donors were predominantly white British and more often female, and clonal diversity was possibly underestimated.

About this clone: Its antigen is not identified.

Assay: immunoSEQ multiplex PCR; the TCRdb copy retains only in-frame clones and omits some. The sample shows some 96,000 clones, roughly 86% of them seen only once. From germline, CDR1 is SGHRS and CDR2 YFSETQ. This CDR3 has 18 residues. The germline V and J ends were trimmed by 3 bases and 0 bases, with 18 bases remaining between them. The TCR originated in an adult in good health. The chain recombines TRBV5-1 with TRBJ1-4; tentative D call: TRBD1 (6 bases). Sequences were derived from peripheral blood, sampled on day 0 of MenACWY control vaccination. The CDR3 DNA reads as TGCGCCAGCAGCTCAGAAAGAGGGACACCATCAACTAATGAAAAACTGTTTTTT. Translated, it gives CASSSERGTPSTNEKLFF. Based on the CDR3 plus reference TRBV5-1 and TRBJ1-4, the full variable domain is KAGVTQTPRYLIKTRGQQVTLSCSPISGHRSVSWYQQTPGQGLQFLFEYFSETQRNKGNFPGRFSGRQFSNSRSEMNVSTLELGDSALYLCASSSERGTPSTNEKLFFGSGTQLSVL.